This paragraph reports one T cell receptor (beta chain). Some clones are missing from TCRdb's copy, which holds only in-frame ones; the method was immunoSEQ multiplex PCR. This sample has 56,000 or so clones, with 70% to 90% found just once. V gave up 7 bases and J gave up 3 bases, with 19 bases separating them. The CDR3 runs 15 residues. Looked up from germline, CDR1 is SGDLS and CDR2 is YYNGEE. The sample belongs to a study of blood T cell repertoires in COVID-19. Across the study: Material from acute and convalescent COVID-19 was sourced from the United States, Italy and Spain.

The chain carries TRBV9 and TRBJ1-1; TRBD1 might be the D (6 bases). The sequencing sample was made of peripheral blood. The TCR originated in a woman of 80 years or more with active COVID-19. CDR3 in amino acids: CASSRGGAGDTEAFF. The CDR3 coding sequence is TGTGCCAGCTCTCGTGGGGGGGCCGGGGACACTGAAGCTTTCTTT.